Below are 25 T cell receptor beta chains sequenced from a single sample in a study of cytomegalovirus exposure and HLA in healthy donors. PCR employed 60 Vbeta and 13 Jbeta primers. The repertoire was sequenced with immunoSEQ multiplex PCR; TCRdb's copy has only in-frame clones and lacks some. There are around 150,000 clones in the sample; roughly 70% occur only once, and 4.2% lies in the top ten. The sample taken for sequencing was PBMCs. The receptors derive from a man aged 50-59 years in good health and CMV-seropositive.

Of note for this clone: The junction departs from the called germline gene at one end, perhaps through a read error. The CDR3 DNA reads as TGTTCCAGCAGCTTCTACAGGTCTAGTGGGGCCAACGTCCTGACTTTC. Its translation is CSSSFYRSSGANVLTF. The chain carries TRBV7-9 and TRBJ2-6; D possibly corresponds to TRBD1 (5 bases). The CDR3 covers 16 residues. The germline V gene has CDR1 SEHNR and CDR2 FQNEAQ (reference sequence).

This chain joins TRBV29-1 and TRBJ2-1; 8 bases fit TRBD2. CDR3 length equals 12 residues. Looked up from germline, CDR1 is SQVTM and CDR2 is ANQGSEA. With 8 bases clipped from V and 7 bases from J, the junction kept 7 bases outside the gene matches. The CDR3 here is CSLRAGVNEQFF. CDR3 coding DNA: TGCAGCTTGAGAGCGGGAGTAAATGAGCAGTTCTTC.

This clone was detected a few times. The gene calls are TRBV15 and TRBJ1-2, with 10 positions matching TRBD1. Germline V gene sequence: CDR1 LNHNV, CDR2 YYDKDF (reference sequence). Unmatched junction bases numbered 7, after V lost 3 bases and J lost 3 bases. The CDR3 has 16 residues. As DNA, the CDR3 is TGTGCCACCAGCAGCTACGACAGGGGGCGATACTATGGCTACACCTTC. Translation: CATSSYDRGRYYGYTF.

V is TRBV5-1 and J is TRBJ1-1; 10 bases map to TRBD1. J gave up 12 bases and V 0 bases, and 8 bases lay outside the gene matches. This CDR3 comprises 14 residues. In germline, CDR1 is SGHRS, CDR2 YFSETQ. The CDR3 spells CASSLGAGQGVSFF. The CDR3, as DNA: TGCGCCAGCAGCTTGGGGGCAGGACAGGGGGTTTCTTTCTTT.

V and J are TRBV5-1 and TRBJ2-5, with TRBD2 matching over 11 bases. CDR1 SGHRS and CDR2 YFSETQ come from the germline V gene. V was clipped by 3 bases and J by 5 bases; unmatched bases: 6. This CDR3 contains 15 residues. CDR3 nucleotide sequence: TGCGCCAGCAGCTCCGCCGGGACTAGCGGTGAGACCCAGTACTTC. As protein: CASSSAGTSGETQYF.

This clone showed up just a few times. This sequence joins TRBV5-1 and TRBJ1-1; no definite D call. Trimming took off 4 bases at V and 2 bases at J, with 12 bases between the two ends. The CDR3 is made up of 14 amino acids. Germline V lookup: CDR1 SGHRS, CDR2 YFSETQ. This CDR3 is CASSLRTSNTEAFF. CDR3 nucleotides: TGCGCCAGCAGCCTGAGGACTTCCAACACTGAAGCTTTCTTT.

The rearrangement links TRBV29-1 to TRBJ1-1; D gene ambiguous. V lost 5 bases, J lost 1 base, and 11 bases lay in between. Germline assignment: CDR1 SQVTM and CDR2 ANQGSEA. This CDR3 is built from 13 residues. For the CDR3, the DNA is TGCAGCGTTATTGTGGAGTCGAACACTGAAGCTTTCTTT. This translates into CSVIVESNTEAFF.

V and J are TRBV4-1 and TRBJ2-5; D may be TRBD1 (6 bases). CDR1 and CDR2 (germline): MGHRA, YSYEKL. This CDR3 is built from 15 residues. Trimming left V 3 bases short and J 2 bases short, with 13 bases between. The chain's CDR3 is CASSQDRDIQETQYF. The CDR3 DNA is TGCGCCAGCAGCCAGGACCGGGACATACAAGAGACCCAGTACTTC.

The CDR3 nucleotides are TGTGCCAGCAGTGGTCCGGGACAGGGTAACACTGAAGCTTTCTTT. It is translated as CASSGPGQGNTEAFF. The chain joins TRBV2 to TRBJ1-1; TRBD1 matches at 9 bases. V dropped 4 bases and J dropped 2; count of bases not matched to a gene: 5. Germline CDR1 SNHLY, CDR2 FYNNEI. The CDR3 length is 15 residues.

The chain carries TRBV5-1 and TRBJ2-1; TRBD2 matches 13 bases. V was clipped by 4 bases and J by 3 bases; unmatched bases: 13. The length of the CDR3 is 19 residues. The germline gives CDR1 SGHRS, CDR2 YFSETQ. The CDR3 reads CASSRLAGLAGPIYNEQFF. Written as DNA, the CDR3 is TGCGCCAGCAGCCGGTTGGCGGGACTAGCGGGGCCAATCTACAATGAGCAGTTCTTC.

V usage is TRBV4-1 and J usage is TRBJ1-1; TRBD1 might be the D (5 bases). V lost 6 bases, J lost 4 bases, and 15 bases lay in between. The CDR3 is 14 amino acids. CDR1 is MGHRA and CDR2 is YSYEKL in the germline V gene. This CDR3 reads CASRSLRGTTEAFF. The CDR3 DNA reads as TGCGCCAGCAGGTCTCTCCGGGGGACCACTGAAGCTTTCTTT.

This clone was seen a handful of times. The V gene is TRBV27, the J gene TRBJ2-5, with 8 bases matching TRBD1. Germline CDR1 reads MNHEY; CDR2 reads SMNVEV (reference sequence). Germline trimming cut 0 bases from V and 4 bases from J; bases unmatched to any gene: 10. CDR3 length: 17 amino acids. CDR3 residues: CASSLSRGRTGPETQYF. The CDR3 DNA reads as TGTGCCAGCAGTTTATCCAGAGGGCGGACAGGGCCAGAGACCCAGTACTTC.

The V gene is TRBV2, the J gene TRBJ2-7; 9 nucleotides line up with TRBD1. This CDR3 has 14 residues. The germline CDR1 and CDR2 sequences are SNHLY and FYNNEI. V shed 5 bases and J 5 bases; nucleotides not matched to a gene: 7. CDR3 region: CASSLQGAGNEQYF. The CDR3 DNA is TGTGCCAGCAGTTTACAGGGGGCGGGAAACGAGCAGTACTTC.

J is TRBJ2-5 and V is TRBV5-1, with D perhaps TRBD2 (7 bases). V was trimmed by 5 bases and J by 5 bases, leaving 16 bases between them. Germline V gene lookup returns CDR1 SGHRS and CDR2 YFSETQ. CDR3 size: 14 residues. The CDR3 coding sequence is TGCGCCAGCAGAGGGGGGGAGGGCCTGGAGACCCAGTACTTC. This sequence encodes CASRGGEGLETQYF.

In this sample, this clone turned up once. V and J are TRBV23-1 and TRBJ2-7, with TRBD2 matching over 7 bases. TRBV23-1 is given ORF status, its function remaining uncertain. This CDR3 region has 18 residues. After removal of 2 bases from V and 0 bases from J, the junction contained 13 bases not matched to a gene. CDR3 bases: TGCGCCAGCAGTCAACGACACGCTACGGCTAGCGGCTCCTACGAGCAGTACTTC. Translation gives CASSQRHATASGSYEQYF.

The chain uses TRBV4-1 and TRBJ2-1; 11 bases line up with TRBD2. The junction had 2 bases not matched to a gene; V was cut back by 4 bases and J by 6 bases. Germline V gene data show CDR1 as MGHRA and CDR2 as YSYEKL. The CDR3 has 14 residues. As DNA, the CDR3 is TGCGCCAGCAGCCCGGGACTAGCGGTCAATGAGCAGTTCTTC. The encoded protein is CASSPGLAVNEQFF.

The CDR3 is CASSIGTGVNQPQHF. CDR3 nucleotide sequence: TGCGCCAGCAGCATCGGGACAGGGGTCAATCAGCCCCAGCATTTT. V and J are TRBV5-1 and TRBJ1-5; TRBD1 agrees at 10 bases. V was clipped by 4 bases and J by 3 bases; unmatched bases: 4. Germline CDR1 and CDR2: SGHRS and YFSETQ. The length of the CDR3 is 15 residues.

This sequence joins TRBV25-1 and TRBJ2-7; TRBD1 is a possible D gene (6 bases). Germline CDR1 MGHDK, CDR2 SYGVNS. The CDR3 runs to 14 residues. The V end was cut by 2 bases, the J end by 2 bases, with 10 bases between. CDR3 DNA sequence: TGTGCCAGCAGTGAACAGGGGTCTCCCTACGAGCAGTACTTC. This translates into CASSEQGSPYEQYF.

The chain carries TRBV7-9 and TRBJ2-2, with 8 bases that match TRBD1. Germline CDR1 is SEHNR and CDR2 is FQNEAQ (reference sequence). V lost 4 bases, J lost 4 bases, and 14 bases stayed unmatched. The CDR3 runs to 18 residues. This chain's CDR3 is CASSSRTGSKEGTGELFF. The CDR3, as DNA: TGTGCCAGCAGCTCCCGGACAGGGAGTAAGGAGGGCACCGGGGAGCTGTTTTTT.

The chain joins TRBV21-1 to TRBJ1-1; the table's D call, TRBD1, was not checked against the DNA. TRBV21-1 is deemed a pseudogene. CDR3 length: 15 amino acids. The CDR3 bases are TGTGCCAGCAGCCTGACTTGGACAGGGACTACTGAAGCTTTCTTT. The encoded protein is CASSLTWTGTTEAFF.

This clone was observed a few times. The chain joins TRBV5-1 to TRBJ2-7; TRBD1 aligns across 7 bases. V shed 1 base, J shed 6 bases, and the junction held 10 bases outside the gene matches. CDR1 SGHRS and CDR2 YFSETQ come from the germline V gene. This CDR3 has 15 amino acids. CDR3 loop: CASSLLAGGGLEQYF. The DNA of the CDR3 is TGCGCCAGCAGCTTGTTGGCAGGGGGTGGACTCGAGCAGTACTTC.

This clone was observed a single time. This chain joins TRBV5-1 and TRBJ2-5; TRBD1 agrees at 8 bases. The germline gives CDR1 SGHRS, CDR2 YFSETQ. The CDR3 sequence is 15 residues long. The J segment lost 5 bases and the V segment lost 0 bases, leaving 6 bases of the junction unmatched. CDR3 coding DNA: TGCGCCAGCAGCTTGGTTCAGGGGGCCGGGGAGACCCAGTACTTC. Translation gives CASSLVQGAGETQYF.

The V call is TRBV6-1, the J call TRBJ2-7; 8 bases align to TRBD1. Germline V CDR1 and CDR2: MNHNS, SASEGT. V gave up 6 bases and J gave up 2 bases; unmatched junction bases: 3. This CDR3 spans 13 amino acids. The DNA of the CDR3 is TGTGCCAGCAGCCTACAGGGGGCCTACGAGCAGTACTTC. As protein: CASSLQGAYEQYF.

This clone was counted a single time. V gene TRBV13 combines with J gene TRBJ2-7, with a possible D match to TRBD1 (6 bases). This CDR3 region has 14 residues. CDR1 is PRHDT, CDR2 FYEKMQ, per germline (reference sequence). The ends were cut back, 5 bases at V and 2 bases at J, with 13 bases in the middle. The CDR3 sequence is CASSPRTDAYEQYF. DNA of the CDR3: TGTGCCAGCAGCCCCCGGACAGACGCCTACGAGCAGTACTTC.

This clone was detected a few times. V and J are TRBV5-6 and TRBJ1-2; maybe TRBD1 (5 bases). The CDR3 loop spans 11 amino acids. V lost 4 bases and J lost 14, with 15 bases in between. Germline CDR1 reads SGHDT; CDR2 reads YYEEEE. The CDR3 loop reads CASSLSRGWTF. The CDR3 bases are TGTGCCAGCAGCCTCTCACGGGGGTGGACCTTC.